This is a list of T cell receptor beta chains from one sample in a study of neurological immune-mediated disorders. MiXCR was run by TCRdb on the 5' RACE reads, yielding one entry per CDR3 protein. The sample has about 50,000 distinct CDR3 sequences; 10% are singletons. Input material: PBMCs. The source is a man aged 65 to 79 with HTLV-1-associated myelopathy (HAM/TSP). Both conserved end residues are trimmed from each CDR3. The D gene is left open where the match is weak.

D | J | V | CDR3
NA | TRBJ1-5 | TRBV6-5 | ASSYSKVHQPQH
NA | TRBJ2-7 | TRBV18 | ASSLDREQY
TRBD1 | TRBJ2-7 | TRBV28 | ASRGGTGLNTEQY
NA | TRBJ2-1 | TRBV7-9 | ASSPYLTAEQF
NA | TRBJ1-1 | TRBV12-3/TRBV12-4 | ASSFRPARAF
TRBD1 | TRBJ2-7 | TRBV6-6 | ASSPRQGGSYEQY
TRBD2 | TRBJ2-1 | TRBV20-1 | SAATSSGRREQF
NA | TRBJ1-5 | TRBV6-1 | ASCRDSNQPQH
NA | TRBJ2-1 | TRBV20-1 | SARDLFVAAQF
NA | TRBJ1-1 | TRBV7-2 | ASSPDTEAF
TRBD2 | TRBJ2-1 | TRBV20-1 | SAPPGTSPYNEQF
TRBD1 | TRBJ1-2 | TRBV7-9 | ASSPTGGYNYGYT
NA | TRBJ2-2 | TRBV19 | ASSPSGTGELF
TRBD1 | TRBJ2-1 | TRBV25-1 | ASKNRDSPYNEQF
NA | TRBJ1-5 | TRBV12-3/TRBV12-4 | ASRASDQPQH
NA | TRBJ2-7 | TRBV3-1 | ASSYRGGEQY
NA | TRBJ2-7 | TRBV7-2 | ASSLNDYEQY
TRBD2 | TRBJ2-1 | TRBV12-3/TRBV12-4 | ASSFRGRADNEQF
NA | TRBJ1-1 | TRBV13 | ASKLNTEAF
TRBD1 | TRBJ2-3 | TRBV7-2 | ASSSHNWDRHPQY
NA | TRBJ2-2 | TRBV15 | ATSKARNTGELF
TRBD2 | TRBJ2-3 | TRBV7-2 | ASSLRTTSGSSDTQY
NA | TRBJ1-5 | TRBV29-1 | SVGPGLGQPQH
TRBD2 | TRBJ2-1 | TRBV5-1 | ASSPGTSGSSSYNEQF
NA | TRBJ2-3 | TRBV5-1 | ASSGSDTQY
NA | TRBJ2-5 | TRBV12-3/TRBV12-4 | ASTGDQKETQY
TRBD1 | TRBJ2-1 | TRBV20-1 | SARDTRDSVVVGRGNEQF
NA | TRBJ2-5 | TRBV7-2 | ASSPYRPQETQY
TRBD1 | TRBJ1-5 | TRBV6-5 | ASSPQGAGNQPQH
TRBD1 | TRBJ2-1 | TRBV15 | ATSRPGTAPHNEQF
NA | TRBJ2-7 | TRBV3-1 | ASSQVPGLSSEQY
NA | TRBJ2-1 | TRBV7-3 | ASSFSGNEQF
TRBD1 | TRBJ1-4 | TRBV20-1 | SASIQGQGHEKLF
NA | TRBJ1-2 | TRBV5-1 | ASSQAITNNYGYT
NA | TRBJ2-1 | TRBV11-2 | ASSSWGNEQF
NA | TRBJ1-5 | TRBV10-3 | AISERAAENQPQH
TRBD2 | TRBJ2-1 | TRBV15 | ATALGLAGSEQF
NA | TRBJ2-4 | TRBV12-3/TRBV12-4 | ASSLGGGGNIQY
NA | TRBJ2-7 | TRBV5-1 | ASSRNPHEQY
NA | TRBJ2-3 | TRBV2 | ASSFLTTDTQY
NA | TRBJ2-5 | TRBV7-8 | ASSLWLRGDQETQY
NA | TRBJ2-1 | TRBV7-2 | ASSLSGSGSTGYNEQF